Listed here are 10 T cell receptor beta chains from one sample, sequenced in a study of T cell responses to AZD1222 COVID-19 vaccine. The protocol was immunoSEQ multiplex PCR, while the TCRdb copy is restricted to in-frame clones and leaves out a portion. The sample consists of 80,000 to 95,000 clones, around 73% of them appearing once. Source: peripheral blood, taken on day 0 of AZD1222 vaccination. These TCRs come from an adult in good health.

This clone was counted only a few times. The chain carries TRBV19 and TRBJ2-1; D uncertain. Germline V gene sequence: CDR1 LNHDA, CDR2 SQIVND (reference sequence). The germline V and J ends were trimmed by 3 bases and 4 bases, with 7 bases remaining between them. The CDR3 totals 13 residues. CDR3 residues: CASSIWVYNEQFF. DNA of the CDR3: TGTGCCAGTAGTATTTGGGTATACAATGAGCAGTTCTTC.

The chain joins TRBV4-1 to TRBJ2-7, with 9 bases aligning to TRBD1. This CDR3 contains 16 residues. The germline V gene has CDR1 MGHRA and CDR2 YSYEKL. J gave up 2 bases and V 3 bases, and 8 bases lay outside the gene matches. CDR3 DNA: TGCGCCAGCAGCCAGTCGGGGACAGGGTACCCCTACGAGCAGTACTTC. Residues: CASSQSGTGYPYEQYF.

The chain uses TRBV7-7 and TRBJ1-4; D is undetermined. Germline V gives CDR1 SSHAT, CDR2 FNYEAQ (reference sequence). Trimming cost V 1 base and J 13 bases, with 13 bases left between them. This CDR3 spans 13 amino acids. The CDR3 DNA reads as TGTGCCAGCAGCTTAGGCCCTGGGAAAGGACTGTTTTTT. Amino acids: CASSLGPGKGLFF.

The chain uses TRBV28 and TRBJ2-1; 11 bases line up with TRBD1. The CDR3 is 16 amino acids. Germline CDR1 and CDR2: MDHEN and SYDVKM. Unmatched junction bases numbered 8, after V lost 5 bases and J lost 5 bases. The CDR3 DNA sequence: TGTGCCAGCAGTGGATCCCCGGGACAGGGGGACAATGAGCAGTTCTTC. Translating gives CASSGSPGQGDNEQFF. Complete variable domain (other parts from reference TRBV28 and TRBJ2-1): DVKVTQSSRYLVKRTGEKVFLECVQDMDHENMFWYRQDPGLGLRLIYFSYDVKMKEKGDIPEGYSVSREKKERFSLILESASTNQTSMYLCASSGSPGQGDNEQFFGPGTRLTVL.

V and J are TRBV5-5 and TRBJ2-5; perhaps TRBD2 as D (6 bases). V lost 6 bases, J lost 5 bases, and 20 bases lay in between. The CDR3 contains 15 residues. Germline CDR1 and CDR2: SGHKS and YYEKEE (reference sequence). CDR3 nucleotide sequence: TGTGCCAGCATTAGGGAGGTTGGACGGCCCGAGACCCAGTACTTC. This encodes CASIREVGRPETQYF.

The chain combines TRBV2 with TRBJ1-2; D unclear. With 2 bases removed from V and 8 bases from J, the gap between germline ends came to 12 bases. The CDR3 runs 13 residues. The germline CDR1 and CDR2 sequences are SNHLY and FYNNEI. CDR3 sequence: CASSETAAQGYTF. The CDR3 DNA reads as TGTGCCAGCAGTGAAACGGCAGCCCAAGGCTACACCTTC.

The chain has TRBV5-1 and TRBJ1-5; maybe TRBD1 (6 bases). The CDR3 is 13 residues long. V lost 4 bases to trimming and J lost 5 bases, with 10 bases between them. CDR1 is SGHRS, CDR2 YFSETQ, per germline. The CDR3 DNA is TGCGCCAGCAGCCTGGGGGGGCATCAGCCCCAGCATTTT. The encoded protein is CASSLGGHQPQHF.

This clone was recorded a few times. The chain combines TRBV14 with TRBJ2-1; 7 bases map to TRBD2. This CDR3 has 14 amino acids. Trimming removed 4 bases from V and 7 bases from J; junction bases left unmatched: 7. Germline V gene data show CDR1 as SGHDN and CDR2 as FVKESK. The CDR3 region is CASSLARGSNEQFF. The CDR3 DNA follows: TGTGCCAGCAGCCTAGCACGCGGGAGTAATGAGCAGTTCTTC.

V and J are TRBV5-5 and TRBJ1-6, with D unclear. Germline-derived CDR1 and CDR2 are SGHKS and YYEKEE (reference sequence). V gave up 4 bases and J gave up 9 bases, with 8 bases separating them. This CDR3 has 12 amino acids. In DNA, the CDR3 is TGTGCCAGCAGCCCCTTCAGTTCACCCCTCCACTTT. Its protein is CASSPFSSPLHF.

The J gene is TRBJ2-5, the V gene TRBV30; TRBD1 agrees at 8 bases. In germline, CDR1 is GTSNPN, CDR2 SVGIG (reference sequence). The CDR3 totals 15 residues. V gave up 3 bases and J gave up 4 bases; unmatched junction bases: 10. The CDR3 reads CAWREPWQGAETQYF. DNA for the CDR3: TGTGCCTGGAGGGAGCCTTGGCAGGGGGCAGAGACCCAGTACTTC.